This passage covers 17 T cell receptor beta chains from one sample sequenced in a study of response to subunit inactivated influenza vaccine. TCRdb independently ran MiXCR on the RT-PCR reads; one entry per CDR3 protein. The sample consists of around 580,000 distinct CDR3 sequences, over 9.5% of them appearing once. Here the sequenced sample was PBMCs from blood, taken on the day of vaccination. These receptors were obtained from a man aged 45-65 years who received an inactivated influenza vaccine.

The J gene is TRBJ2-5, the V gene TRBV2; 13 bases match TRBD2. V lost 6 bases and J lost 4; bases outside the gene matches: 8. The CDR3 has 16 amino acids. Germline values: CDR1 SNHLY, CDR2 FYNNEI. CDR3 amino acids: CASSRRTSGRGETQYF. CDR3 in DNA: TGTGCCAGCAGCCGCAGGACTAGCGGGAGAGGAGAGACCCAGTACTTC.

This clonotype was seen only a few times. This chain joins TRBV20-1 and TRBJ2-5; 7 bases are shared with TRBD1. The CDR3 extends over 14 amino acids. J lost 2 bases, V lost 4 bases, and 7 bases had no gene match. Germline V lookup: CDR1 DFQATT, CDR2 SNEGSKA (reference sequence). In nucleotides, the CDR3 is TGCAGTGCTAAACAGGGGACCCAACAAGAGACCCAGTACTTC. Translating it yields CSAKQGTQQETQYF.

The V call is TRBV10-3, the J call TRBJ2-1; D might be TRBD1 (6 bases). V was pared by 4 bases and J by 5 bases, with 9 bases between. Germline-derived CDR1 and CDR2 are ENHRY and SYGVKD. The CDR3 sequence is 13 residues long. The CDR3 region is CAISVDRNNEQFF. CDR3 DNA sequence: TGTGCCATCAGTGTCGACAGGAACAATGAGCAGTTCTTC.

This chain uses TRBV15 with TRBJ2-7; D call uncertain. Trimming shortened V by 3 bases and J by 0 bases, and 9 bases separated the two germline ends. This CDR3 is 14 amino acids long. Germline CDR1 reads LNHNV; CDR2 reads YYDKDF (reference sequence). DNA of the CDR3: TGTGCCACCAGCAGTGAGGTTATCTCCTACGAGCAGTACTTC. This sequence encodes CATSSEVISYEQYF.

This sequence joins TRBV20-1 and TRBJ2-5; 12 bases match TRBD2. The CDR3 spans 16 residues. V gave up 3 bases and J gave up 2 bases; unmatched junction bases: 7. The germline CDR1 and CDR2 sequences are DFQATT and SNEGSKA (reference sequence). CDR3 sequence: CSASRLAGGPQETQYF. CDR3 sequence (DNA): TGCAGTGCTAGTCGGCTAGCGGGAGGGCCGCAAGAGACCCAGTACTTC.

CDR3 coding DNA: TGTGCCAGCAGTGTCCAGGGGGCGCTTGGGGCCAACGTCCTGACTTTC. It specifies CASSVQGALGANVLTF. V usage is TRBV27 and J usage is TRBJ2-6; 8 bases are shared with TRBD1. This CDR3 contains 16 residues. Germline CDR1 MNHEY, CDR2 SMNVEV (reference sequence). Trimming at V came to 5 bases and at J to 3 bases, leaving 6 bases not matched to a gene.

In its sample, this clonotype was seen a few times. The genes are TRBV18 and TRBJ2-3, with TRBD1 matching over 8 bases. With 4 bases clipped from V and 2 bases from J, the junction kept 8 bases outside the gene matches. CDR1 is KGHSH and CDR2 is LQKENI in the germline V gene. The CDR3 loop spans 16 amino acids. The CDR3 region is CASSLSQDRVTDTQYF. The DNA of the CDR3 is TGTGCCAGCTCACTATCTCAGGACAGGGTCACAGATACGCAGTATTTT.

This clonotype was found many times. The chain combines TRBV7-2 with TRBJ2-3; D is undetermined. Germline loops: CDR1 SGHTA, CDR2 FQGNSA. The V and J ends lost 4 bases and 0 bases respectively, with 8 bases between them. This CDR3 region has 14 residues. The CDR3 region is CASSSLGSTDTQYF. The CDR3 nucleotides read TGTGCCAGCAGCTCATTAGGTAGCACAGATACGCAGTATTTT.

This clonotype was counted between two and nine times. The rearrangement uses TRBV28 and TRBJ1-1, with 8 bases lining up with TRBD1. The germline V gene encodes CDR1 MDHEN and CDR2 SYDVKM. V was pared by 4 bases and J by 1 base, with 2 bases of the junction left unmatched. This CDR3 has 14 residues. The chain's CDR3 is CASSSQGENTEAFF. The CDR3 coding sequence is TGTGCCAGCAGTTCACAGGGGGAGAACACTGAAGCTTTCTTT.

The table lists this clonotype with a few counts. The V call is TRBV6-2 or TRBV6-3, the J call TRBJ2-7; 13 positions match TRBD2. Germline V CDR1 and CDR2: MNHEY, SVGEGT. The CDR3 runs to 15 residues. V shed 5 bases and J 6 bases; nucleotides not matched to a gene: 7. CDR3 region: CASSRRTSGSGEQYF. In DNA form, the CDR3 reads TGTGCCAGCAGTAGAAGGACTAGCGGGAGCGGCGAGCAGTACTTC.

This clonotype was seen ten or more times. The rearrangement uses TRBV29-1 and TRBJ1-2; 8 nucleotides align to TRBD1. Germline-derived CDR1 and CDR2 are SQVTM and ANQGSEA. CDR3 length: 13 amino acids. V lost 6 bases to trimming and J lost 3 bases; unmatched junction nucleotides: 6. CDR3 amino acids: CSVSPGGDYGYTF. The CDR3 DNA reads TGCAGCGTAAGCCCAGGGGGCGACTATGGCTACACCTTC.

V gene TRBV12-3 or TRBV12-4 combines with J gene TRBJ2-5; 12 nucleotides line up with TRBD1. CDR3 length: 15 residues. With V trimmed by 8 bases and J by 6 bases, 10 bases remained unmatched. The CDR3 sequence: CASGTWRDRGQTQYF. CDR3 bases: TGTGCCAGCGGGACGTGGCGGGACAGGGGGCAGACCCAGTACTTC.

The CDR3 loop reads CASSDPPEQFF. Written as DNA, the CDR3 is TGTGCCAGCAGCGATCCCCCTGAGCAGTTCTTC. V gene TRBV6-2 or TRBV6-3 combines with J gene TRBJ2-1, with no clear D. V lost 6 bases and J 9 bases, leaving 9 bases between the germline ends. Germline lookup yields CDR1 MNHEY and CDR2 SVGEGT. This CDR3 is 11 amino acids long.

This clonotype was found a few times. The chain uses TRBV5-6 and TRBJ2-7, with D possibly called TRBD1 or TRBD2 (7 bases each). CDR1 is SGHDT, CDR2 YYEEEE, per germline. The CDR3 runs 15 residues. The V and J ends lost 0 bases and 2 bases respectively, with 12 bases between them. CDR3 region: CASSLVTGRAYEQYF. The CDR3 region has the DNA TGTGCCAGCAGCTTGGTGACAGGGAGGGCCTACGAGCAGTACTTC.

The CDR3 bases are TGTGCCAGCAGCCAAGCCAATGGTCCAGATACGCAGTATTTT. This codes for CASSQANGPDTQYF. The chain has TRBV4-2 and TRBJ2-3; no clear D. Trimming took 1 base from V and 4 from J, leaving 9 bases between them. This CDR3 contains 14 residues. Germline CDR1 and CDR2: LGHNA and YNFKEQ.

This clonotype was observed a handful of times. The genes are TRBV24-1 and TRBJ2-1, with 11 bases lining up with TRBD2. Germline lookup yields CDR1 KGHDR and CDR2 SFDVKD. J lost 4 bases, V lost 6 bases, and 7 bases had no gene match. The CDR3 covers 16 residues. The DNA for the CDR3 is TGTGCCACCAGTCCGCTAGCGGGGGGAGAATACAATGAGCAGTTCTTC. Translating it yields CATSPLAGGEYNEQFF.

This clonotype was counted between two and nine times. V gene TRBV20-1 combines with J gene TRBJ2-3; 13 bases agree with TRBD2. Germline CDR1 DFQATT, CDR2 SNEGSKA (reference sequence). V lost 3 bases, J lost 6 bases, and 9 bases stayed unmatched. This CDR3 has 16 amino acids. CDR3 in DNA: TGCAGTGCTAGGGGTCGGGGGACTAGCGGGGTGGATACGCAGTATTTT. Its protein product is CSARGRGTSGVDTQYF.